These 5 T cell receptor beta chains share one sample of origin, sequenced in a study of T cell responses to AZD1222 COVID-19 vaccine. Libraries were prepared by immunoSEQ multiplex PCR; TCRdb keeps only in-frame clonotypes and omits some of them. This table holds around 61,000 clones, 80% to 90% found once. The source material was peripheral blood, sampled on day 0 of AZD1222 vaccination. All receptors come from an adult in good health.

The chain carries TRBV5-1 and TRBJ1-6, with 10 bases fitting TRBD1. CDR1 and CDR2 from the germline V gene are SGHRS and YFSETQ. The CDR3 consists of 14 residues. V lost 0 bases and J lost 10; bases outside the gene matches: 1. CDR3 nucleotides: TGCGCCAGCAGCTTGGGGGACAGGGGCTCACCCCTCCACTTT. Residues: CASSLGDRGSPLHF.

The CDR3 region is CASSVAGANGGKLFF. CDR3 nucleotide sequence: TGTGCCAGCAGCGTAGCTGGGGCAAACGGCGGAAAACTGTTTTTT. This chain links TRBV9 with TRBJ1-4, with D perhaps TRBD1 (5 bases). The CDR3 length is 15 residues. CDR1 and CDR2 (germline): SGDLS, YYNGEE. Trimming removed 0 bases from V and 10 bases from J, with 16 bases in between.

The chain combines TRBV19 with TRBJ1-1, with 9 bases identical to TRBD1. Per germline, CDR1 LNHDA and CDR2 SQIVND (reference sequence). The CDR3 consists of 13 residues. Germline trimming cut 7 bases from V and 5 bases from J; bases unmatched to any gene: 5. In DNA, the CDR3 is TGTGCCAGTACACGGACAGGGGTAACTGAAGCTTTCTTT. Residues: CASTRTGVTEAFF.

The genes are TRBV11-2 and TRBJ2-7, with D unresolved. The germline gives CDR1 SGHAT, CDR2 FQNNGV. The CDR3 totals 13 residues. V lost 4 bases to trimming and J lost 6 bases, with 13 bases between them. In nucleotides, the CDR3 is TGTGCCAGCAGCTCCCCCTGGGGTGGCGAGCAGTACTTC. Translated, it gives CASSSPWGGEQYF. Full variable domain (outside the CDR3, taken from reference TRBV11-2 and TRBJ2-7): EAGVAQSPRYKIIEKRQSVAFWCNPISGHATLYWYQQILGQGPKLLIQFQNNGVVDDSQLPKDRFSAERLKGVDSTLKIQPAKLEDSAVYLCASSSPWGGEQYFGPGTRLTVT.

J is TRBJ1-2 and V is TRBV3-1 (or the pseudogene TRBV3-2); D remains ambiguous. Germline V gene sequence: CDR1 LGHDT, CDR2 YNNKEL (reference sequence). The CDR3 consists of 12 residues. V dropped 2 bases and J dropped 4 bases, with 5 bases sitting between them. CDR3 residues: CASSQSLYGYTF. CDR3 DNA sequence: TGTGCCAGCAGCCAATCTCTCTATGGCTACACCTTC.